This TCR beta chain was identified during a study of identical twins (dated by TCRdb to 2016 to 2017). Background on the whole study: TCR alpha and beta repertoires from monozygotic twins, unrelated adults of various ages and cord blood were deep-sequenced to test whether fetal clonotypes persist. To rule out contamination, the twin experiments were replicated at different times with different library preparation protocols. What the research found in general, with its limitations: Out-of-frame TCR alpha sharing in monozygotic twins was systematically underestimated by recombination models, whereas sharing between unrelated individuals was in agreement with the recombination models. Abundant cord blood beta clonotypes had fewer insertions, young adult naive repertoires showed a similar but weaker trend, and memory repertoires showed no such trend. Because the same donors could not be followed over many years, the conclusions depended on cross-sectional statistical analysis. Excess twin sharing in beta out-of-frame sequences was weaker because fewer shared sequences lowered the signal-to-noise ratio. Compared with coincidental sharing between unrelated individuals, out-of-frame TCR alpha sequences shared between twins had an excess of sequences with low generation probability. Zero-insertion analyses could be partly confounded by invariant T cells such as MAIT and iNKT, although diverse VJ usage argued against such confounding for most clonotypes.

From the cysteine through the phenylalanine, the CDR3 covers 10 amino acids. Only CDR3 DNA remains: 30 bases, in frame from the first base. Per the germline V gene, MDHEN is the CDR1 and SYDVKM is the CDR2. This clonotype was seen many times. No antigen is known for it. One junction end disagrees with the germline gene, perhaps due to a read error. The library was produced with 5' RACE. Sequenced using an Illumina HiSeq 2000. Template switching added a universal primer binding site, and the final cDNA carried a unique molecular identifier that allowed TCR cDNA molecules to be counted accurately. Specific primers in the conserved constant-segment region were used to synthesize first-strand cDNA for TCR alpha and beta chains. To control for contamination, each cDNA library was double barcoded with a SMART-Mk sample barcode plus Illumina barcodes. TruSeq adapter sequences along with Illumina sample barcodes were introduced in two successive PCR steps. Sequencing of the TCR alpha and beta cDNA libraries was done on the Illumina HiSeq platform using custom primers. The paper's processing steps were these. MiGEC processed the raw reads to extract unique molecular identifiers, while MiXCR was used to determine the CDR3 positions. Recombination models were inferred per individual with the repgenHMM and IGoR tools using an EM algorithm. Shared clonotypes were analyzed with the tcR package in R, and sharing was normalized by the product of cloneset sizes. Out-of-frame nonproductive sequences were analyzed to study raw recombination free of thymic and clonal selection effects. TCRdb applied fastp at Q25 and MiXCR to the public reads, then kept only in-frame beta chains. CDR3 protein sequences are deduplicated, and each keeps its most common genes and DNA. The V and J calls come from TCRdb's annotation, not from the publication. The sample records about 690,000 distinct CDR3 sequences, roughly 6.2% of which are singletons. The ten largest clones represent approximately 1.6% of the sample.

Only healthy Caucasian donors were included. Three unrelated non-twin adults were also sequenced: a male aged 18 to 30, a male aged 50 to 60 and a female aged 50 to 60. Miltenyi CD45RO+ enrichment and human naive T-cell isolation kits were used to isolate memory (CD45RO+) and naive T cells from PBMC. The chain joins TRBV28 to TRBJ1-1; the D gene is unclear. Sequencing was done on a sample of naive T cells sorted from blood. The cell subset or site label on this specimen signifies: cells isolated with a human naive T-cell isolation kit. The clonotype was recovered from a man in his late teens or twenties in good health. DNA sequence: TGTGCCAGCAGGTCCTCTGAGGCTTTCTTT. This is translated as CASRSSEAFF.